Below, 5 T cell receptor beta chains from the same sample are listed, as sequenced in a study of blood T cell repertoires in COVID-19. Using immunoSEQ multiplex PCR, the repertoire was profiled, and TCRdb retains in-frame clones only, with some absent. The sample lists under 200,000 clones, approximately 87% seen once, with roughly 2.6% in the top ten. Source material: peripheral blood. The receptors shown here come from a man in his forties or fifties with active or convalescent COVID-19.

This rearrangement joins TRBV5-4 to TRBJ2-5; no clear D. Germline V gene data show CDR1 as SGHNT and CDR2 as YYREEE (reference sequence). V lost 2 bases and J lost 9, with 11 bases in between. The CDR3 length is 12 residues. This chain's CDR3 is CASSLGGPAQYF. Written as DNA, the CDR3 is TGTGCCAGCAGCTTAGGCGGCCCGGCCCAGTACTTC.

This chain uses TRBV29-1 with TRBJ1-1, with D possibly matching TRBD1 (5 bases). Trimming pared 6 bases from V and 2 bases from J, leaving 19 bases between. The CDR3 spans 15 residues. Germline V gene data show CDR1 as SQVTM and CDR2 as ANQGSEA. The CDR3 DNA is TGCAGCGTCGTACTTCCAGGGCAGGGAAACACTGAAGCTTTCTTT. This codes for CSVVLPGQGNTEAFF.

The rearrangement links TRBV5-1 to TRBJ1-6, with 9 bases aligning to TRBD1. Per germline, CDR1 SGHRS and CDR2 YFSETQ. This CDR3 contains 18 residues. J was trimmed by 10 bases and V by 0 bases; bases with no gene match: 14. The CDR3 here is CASSLADLGTGMDSPLHF. CDR3 coding DNA: TGCGCCAGCAGCTTGGCTGATCTGGGGACAGGGATGGACTCACCCCTCCACTTT.

The chain recombines TRBV6-1 with TRBJ1-2, with TRBD1 matching over 9 bases. Germline CDR1 and CDR2: MNHNS and SASEGT. V was pared by 2 bases and J by 6 bases, with 10 bases of the junction left unmatched. The CDR3 runs 16 residues. The CDR3 is CASSELLSTGGDGYTF. CDR3 nucleotides: TGTGCCAGCAGTGAACTTCTCTCGACAGGGGGGGATGGCTACACCTTC.

The CDR3 is CASSLAMGGSPYEQYF. CDR3 DNA: TGTGCCAGCAGCTTAGCTATGGGGGGGAGCCCCTACGAGCAGTACTTC. The rearrangement uses TRBV7-6 and TRBJ2-7, with 7 positions matching TRBD2. Trimming at V came to 0 bases and at J to 2 bases, leaving 7 bases not matched to a gene. CDR1 SGHVS and CDR2 FNYEAQ come from the germline V gene. The CDR3 extends over 16 amino acids.